Listed here is a single TCR beta chain. The antigen it recognizes is unknown. Base qualities are not provided; no much larger clone lies one nucleotide away. The entry originates in a study of T cells after yellow fever vaccination (dated by TCRdb to about 2019). Background on the whole study: The SMART-Seq v4 Ultra Low Input RNA kit was used to prepare libraries from fractions with low cell numbers. To track T-cell clones before and after primary and booster YFV17D yellow fever vaccination, bulk TCR alpha and beta repertoires were sequenced longitudinally. Two healthy male donors made up the cohort, one aged 18 to 30 years and the other aged 30 to 39 years. Blood samples were taken at several timepoints before and after primary and secondary immunization, and bulk PBMC replicates and cell subsets were isolated. The paper's findings and limits, for the study overall: Most clones expanded after primary vaccination (around 96% of CD4 and around nine tenths of CD8) were re-detected after the booster, suggesting that broad memory maintenance occurred. The secondary T-cell response was weaker than the primary response but faster, peaking on day 5 instead of day 15. A small share of clonotypes was detected in both CD4 and CD8 compartments, with the overlap likely arising from convergent recombination. Because the study included only two donors, the extent to which the findings can be generalized is limited. FACS-sorted repertoires could contain abundant contaminating clonotypes from the bulk population, so computational filtering was required.

The germline ends are 10 bases apart after V is trimmed by 0 bases and J by 0 bases. CDR1 and CDR2 (MGHRA, YSYEKL) derive from the germline V gene. Including the terminal cysteine and phenylalanine, the CDR3 comprises 16 residues. Here the CDR3 DNA is all that survives: 48 bases in frame from base 1. Synthesis of TCR cDNA relied on 5'RACE template switching, a step that introduced a universal primer site along with unique molecular identifiers. cDNA synthesis was primed from both the TCR alpha and TCR beta constant segments. Libraries were amplified in two PCR steps, with sample barcodes and sequencing adapters added in the second step. Sequencing of libraries was done on Illumina HiSeq 2500 (2x100 bp) or NovaSeq (2x150 bp). The published analysis was carried out like this. Demultiplexing of reads and collapsing into UMI consensus sequences were performed with MIGEC, and V(D)J alignment was carried out with MiXCR. Vaccine-responding clonotypes were identified with edgeR using replicate PBMC samples, with FDR below 0.01 and a log2 fold change above 5 up to day 15 being required. Each bulk clonotype received a CD4 or CD8 identity based on whether the sequenced CD4 or CD8 repertoire contained that clonotype at higher abundance. TCRdb took the public reads, trimmed them with fastp at Q25, ran MiXCR for clone calling and kept in-frame beta chains. Rows with one shared CDR3 protein collapse into an entry with the most common genes and DNA. The V and J calls here are based on TCRdb, not the publication. In all, the sample holds a few hundred thousand distinct CDR3 sequences, and less than 20% of those were seen once. The ten largest clones take up 15% to 20% of the sample.

The sample's treatment or condition label, decoded: live attenuated yellow fever vaccine strain. At every blood-draw timepoint, two biological replicates of bulk PBMCs were collected. A standard Ficoll-Paque protocol was used to isolate PBMCs from peripheral blood. TriZol was used to extract RNA from bulk PBMCs, CD4 and CD8 fractions, and dextramer-positive and dextramer-negative fractions. The TCR comes from a young man who received the YFV17D yellow fever vaccine. The rearranged segments are TRBV4-1 and TRBJ2-3; the D gene cannot be named for sure. The material was PBMCs, obtained 5 to 6 days after the first yellow fever vaccination. The sequenced DNA: TGCGCCAGCAGCCAAGAAAGGTCGGAAAGCACAGATACGCAGTATTTT. Protein translation: CASSQERSESTDTQYF.